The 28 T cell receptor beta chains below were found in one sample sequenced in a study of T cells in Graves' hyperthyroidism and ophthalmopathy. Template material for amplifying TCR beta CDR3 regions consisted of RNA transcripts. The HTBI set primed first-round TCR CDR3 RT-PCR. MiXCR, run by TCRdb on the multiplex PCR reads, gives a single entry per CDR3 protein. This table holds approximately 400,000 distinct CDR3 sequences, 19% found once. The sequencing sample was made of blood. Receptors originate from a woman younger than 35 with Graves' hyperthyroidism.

CDR3 sequence: CSVERQYGYTF. The DNA of the CDR3 is TGCAGCGTTGAACGGCAGTATGGCTACACCTTC. V gene TRBV29-1 combines with J gene TRBJ1-2; D uncertain. V lost 2 bases to trimming and J lost 5 bases, with 6 bases between them. The CDR3 is made up of 11 amino acids. Germline CDR1 and CDR2: SQVTM and ANQGSEA.

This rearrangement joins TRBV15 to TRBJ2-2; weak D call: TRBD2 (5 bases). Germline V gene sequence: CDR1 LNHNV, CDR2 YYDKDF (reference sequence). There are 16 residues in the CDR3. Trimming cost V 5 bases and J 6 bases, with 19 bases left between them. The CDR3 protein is CATSDGIRGGAGELFF. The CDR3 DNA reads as TGTGCCACCAGCGATGGGATCAGAGGAGGAGCCGGGGAGCTGTTTTTT.

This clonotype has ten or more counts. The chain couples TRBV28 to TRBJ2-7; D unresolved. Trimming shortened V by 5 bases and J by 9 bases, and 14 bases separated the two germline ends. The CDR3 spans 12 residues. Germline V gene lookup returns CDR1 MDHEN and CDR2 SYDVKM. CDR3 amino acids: CASSPPDFGQYF. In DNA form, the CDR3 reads TGTGCCAGCAGTCCACCGGATTTCGGGCAGTACTTC.

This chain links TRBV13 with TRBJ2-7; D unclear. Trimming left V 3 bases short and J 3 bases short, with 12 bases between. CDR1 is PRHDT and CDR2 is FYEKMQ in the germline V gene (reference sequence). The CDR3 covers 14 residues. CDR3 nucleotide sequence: TGTGCCAGCAGCTTTAGGGAATCGGGCTACGAGCAGTACTTC. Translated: CASSFRESGYEQYF. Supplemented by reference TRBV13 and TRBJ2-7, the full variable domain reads AAGVIQSPRHLIKEKRETATLKCYPIPRHDTVYWYQQGPGQDPQFLISFYEKMQSDKGSIPDRFSAQQFSDYHSELNMSSLELGDSALYFCASSFRESGYEQYFGPGTRLTVT.

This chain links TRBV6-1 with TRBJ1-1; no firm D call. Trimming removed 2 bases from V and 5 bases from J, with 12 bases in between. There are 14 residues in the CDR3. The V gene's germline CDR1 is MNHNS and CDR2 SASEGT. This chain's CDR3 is CASSELRPGTEAFF. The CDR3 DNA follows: TGTGCCAGCAGTGAATTGAGGCCTGGGACTGAAGCTTTCTTT.

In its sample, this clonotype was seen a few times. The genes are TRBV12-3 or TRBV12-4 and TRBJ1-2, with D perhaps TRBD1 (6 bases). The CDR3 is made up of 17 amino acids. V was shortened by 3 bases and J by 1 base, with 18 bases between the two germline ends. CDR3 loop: CASSLRRGGSHNYGYTF. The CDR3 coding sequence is TGTGCCAGCAGTTTGCGGCGAGGGGGGTCCCATAACTATGGCTACACCTTC.

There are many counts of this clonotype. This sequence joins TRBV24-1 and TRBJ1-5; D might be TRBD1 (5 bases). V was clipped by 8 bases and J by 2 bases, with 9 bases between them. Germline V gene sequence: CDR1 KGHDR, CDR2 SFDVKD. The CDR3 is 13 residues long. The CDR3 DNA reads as TGTGCCACCACCGGGGGTGGCAATCAGCCCCAGCATTTT. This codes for CATTGGGNQPQHF.

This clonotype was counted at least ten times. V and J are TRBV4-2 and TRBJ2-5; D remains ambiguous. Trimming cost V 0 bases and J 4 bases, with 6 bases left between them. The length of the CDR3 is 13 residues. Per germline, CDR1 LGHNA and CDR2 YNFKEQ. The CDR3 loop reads CASSQDRPETQYF. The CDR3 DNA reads TGTGCCAGCAGCCAAGATCGGCCAGAGACCCAGTACTTC.

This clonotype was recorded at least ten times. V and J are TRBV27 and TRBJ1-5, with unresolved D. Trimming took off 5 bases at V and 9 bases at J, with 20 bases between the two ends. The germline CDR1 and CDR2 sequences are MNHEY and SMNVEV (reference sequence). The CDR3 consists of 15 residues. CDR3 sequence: CASSPGPKGMRPQHF. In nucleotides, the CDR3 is TGTGCCAGCAGTCCTGGTCCGAAGGGTATGAGGCCCCAGCATTTT.

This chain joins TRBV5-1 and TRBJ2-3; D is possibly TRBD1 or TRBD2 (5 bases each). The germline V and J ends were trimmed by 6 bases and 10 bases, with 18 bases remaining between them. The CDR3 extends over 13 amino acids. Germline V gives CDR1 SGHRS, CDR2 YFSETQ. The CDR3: CASTRDLASPQYF. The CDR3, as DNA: TGCGCCAGCACAAGGGACCTCGCCTCCCCGCAGTATTTT.

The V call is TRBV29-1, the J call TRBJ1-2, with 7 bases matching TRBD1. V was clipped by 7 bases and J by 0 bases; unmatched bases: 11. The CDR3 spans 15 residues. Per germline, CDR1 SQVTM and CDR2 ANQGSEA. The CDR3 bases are TGCAGCGCAGTATTAGACAGGGCCACTAACTATGGCTACACCTTC. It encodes CSAVLDRATNYGYTF. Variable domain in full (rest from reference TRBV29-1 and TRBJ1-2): SAVISQKPSRDICQRGTSLTIQCQVDSQVTMMFWYRQQPGQSLTLIATANQGSEATYESGFVIDKFPISRPNLTFSTLTVSNMSPEDSSIYLCSAVLDRATNYGYTFGSGTRLTVV.

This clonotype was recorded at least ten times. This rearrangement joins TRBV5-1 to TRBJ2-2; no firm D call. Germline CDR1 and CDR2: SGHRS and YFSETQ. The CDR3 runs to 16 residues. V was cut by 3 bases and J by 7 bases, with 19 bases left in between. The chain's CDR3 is CASSWTLDTTGGELFF. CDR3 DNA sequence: TGCGCCAGCAGCTGGACCCTAGACACCACCGGCGGGGAGCTGTTTTTT.

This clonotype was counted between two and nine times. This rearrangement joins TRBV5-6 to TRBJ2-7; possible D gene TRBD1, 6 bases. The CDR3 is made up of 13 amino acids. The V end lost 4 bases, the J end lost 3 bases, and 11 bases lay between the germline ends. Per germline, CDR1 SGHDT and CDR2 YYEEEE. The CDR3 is CASSTDSFYEQYF. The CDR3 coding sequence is TGTGCCAGCAGCACGGACAGTTTCTACGAGCAGTACTTC.

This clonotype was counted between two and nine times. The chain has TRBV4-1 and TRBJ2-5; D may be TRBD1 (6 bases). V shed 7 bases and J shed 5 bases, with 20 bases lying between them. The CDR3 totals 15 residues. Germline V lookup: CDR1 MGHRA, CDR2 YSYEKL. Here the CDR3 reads CASNLLDRPGETQYF. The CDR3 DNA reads TGCGCCAGCAACCTCTTAGACAGGCCGGGGGAGACCCAGTACTTC.

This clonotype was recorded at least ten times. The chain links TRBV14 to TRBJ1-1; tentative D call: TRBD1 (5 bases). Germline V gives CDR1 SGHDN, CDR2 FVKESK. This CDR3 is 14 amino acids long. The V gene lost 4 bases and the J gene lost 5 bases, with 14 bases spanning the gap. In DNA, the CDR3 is TGTGCCAGCAGCCGAGGTTCTCAGGGTACTGAAGCTTTCTTT. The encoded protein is CASSRGSQGTEAFF.

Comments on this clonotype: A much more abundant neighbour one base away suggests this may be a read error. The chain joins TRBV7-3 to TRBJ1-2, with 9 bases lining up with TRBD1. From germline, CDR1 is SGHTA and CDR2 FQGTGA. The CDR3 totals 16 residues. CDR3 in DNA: TGTGCCACCAGCAGCCGGGACAGGGTTCTTCGGCATGGCTACACCTTC. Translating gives CATSSRDRVLRHGYTF.

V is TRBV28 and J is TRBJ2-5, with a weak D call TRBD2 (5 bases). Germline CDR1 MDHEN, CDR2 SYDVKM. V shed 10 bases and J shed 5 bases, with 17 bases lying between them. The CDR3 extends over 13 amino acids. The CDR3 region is CATLTASGETQYF. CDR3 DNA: TGTGCCACCCTCACGGCCTCGGGGGAGACCCAGTACTTC. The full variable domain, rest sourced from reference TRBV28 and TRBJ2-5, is DVKVTQSSRYLVKRTGEKVFLECVQDMDHENMFWYRQDPGLGLRLIYFSYDVKMKEKGDIPEGYSVSREKKERFSLILESASTNQTSMYLCATLTASGETQYFGPGTRLLVL.

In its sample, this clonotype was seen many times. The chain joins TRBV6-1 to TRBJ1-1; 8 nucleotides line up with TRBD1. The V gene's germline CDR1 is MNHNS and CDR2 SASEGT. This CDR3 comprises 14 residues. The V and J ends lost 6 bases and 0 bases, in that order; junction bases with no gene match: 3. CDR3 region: CASSWTGLNTEAFF. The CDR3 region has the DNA TGTGCCAGCAGCTGGACAGGGTTGAACACTGAAGCTTTCTTT.

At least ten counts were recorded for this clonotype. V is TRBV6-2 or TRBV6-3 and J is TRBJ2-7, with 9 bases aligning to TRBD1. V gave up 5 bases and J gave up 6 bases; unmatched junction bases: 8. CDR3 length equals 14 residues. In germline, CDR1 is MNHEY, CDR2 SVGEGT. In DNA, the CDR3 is TGTGCCAGCAGTCGAACCGGGACAGGGTCCGAGCAGTACTTC. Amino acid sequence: CASSRTGTGSEQYF.

The CDR3 region is CAWVGQGVSEQFF. In DNA form, the CDR3 reads TGTGCCTGGGTCGGGCAGGGAGTATCTGAGCAGTTCTTC. V is TRBV30 and J is TRBJ2-1; perhaps D is TRBD1 or TRBD2 (5 bases each). CDR1 and CDR2 from the germline V gene are GTSNPN and SVGIG (reference sequence). V was clipped by 5 bases and J by 9 bases, with 17 bases between them. This CDR3 region has 13 residues.

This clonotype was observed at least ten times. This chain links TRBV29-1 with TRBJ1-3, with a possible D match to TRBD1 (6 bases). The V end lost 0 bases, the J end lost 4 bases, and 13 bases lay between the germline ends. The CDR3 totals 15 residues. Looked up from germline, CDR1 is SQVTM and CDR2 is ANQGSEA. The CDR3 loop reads CSVEDPGARGNTIYF. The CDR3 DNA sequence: TGCAGCGTTGAAGATCCGGGGGCGCGGGGAAACACCATATATTTT.

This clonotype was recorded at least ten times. CDR3 sequence (DNA): TGCGCCAGCAGAACTCAGGGTGGACAGACCCAGTACTTC. Protein: CASRTQGGQTQYF. The gene calls are TRBV5-1 and TRBJ2-5, with D perhaps TRBD1 (5 bases). Germline CDR1 SGHRS, CDR2 YFSETQ. Trimming took off 5 bases at V and 6 bases at J, with 14 bases between the two ends. The length of the CDR3 is 13 residues.

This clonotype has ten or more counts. CDR3 residues: CASTDLKTVMNTEAFF. The CDR3 region has the DNA TGTGCCAGCACCGATTTAAAGACAGTCATGAACACTGAAGCTTTCTTT. This chain links TRBV2 with TRBJ1-1; D may be TRBD1 (5 bases). V was trimmed by 7 bases and J by 0 bases, leaving 18 bases between them. There are 16 residues in the CDR3. Looked up from germline, CDR1 is SNHLY and CDR2 is FYNNEI.

The CDR3 region has the DNA TGTGCCAGCAGTTTAGGGCGGGGGGCCGGATTGCCCCAGCATTTT. Translating it yields CASSLGRGAGLPQHF. V is TRBV12-3 or TRBV12-4 and J is TRBJ1-5; weak D call: TRBD1 (6 bases). The ends were cut back, 1 base at V and 9 bases at J, with 16 bases in the middle. This CDR3 is 15 amino acids long.

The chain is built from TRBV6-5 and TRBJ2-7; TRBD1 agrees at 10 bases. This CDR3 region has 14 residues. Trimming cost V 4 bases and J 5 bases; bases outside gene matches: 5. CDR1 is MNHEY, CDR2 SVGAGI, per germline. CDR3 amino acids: CASSSGQGRNEQYF. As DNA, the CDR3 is TGTGCCAGCAGTTCGGGACAGGGGCGAAACGAGCAGTACTTC.

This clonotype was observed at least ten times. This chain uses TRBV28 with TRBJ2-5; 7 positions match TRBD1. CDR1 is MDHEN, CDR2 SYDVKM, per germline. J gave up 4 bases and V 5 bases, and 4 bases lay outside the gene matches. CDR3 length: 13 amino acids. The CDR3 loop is CASSQTGRETQYF. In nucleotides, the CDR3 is TGTGCCAGCAGTCAGACAGGGCGAGAGACCCAGTACTTC.

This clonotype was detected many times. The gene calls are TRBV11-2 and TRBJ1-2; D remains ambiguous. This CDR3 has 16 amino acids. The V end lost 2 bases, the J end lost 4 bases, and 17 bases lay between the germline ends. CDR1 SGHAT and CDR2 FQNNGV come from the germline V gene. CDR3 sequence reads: CASSLWPTGLGYGYTF. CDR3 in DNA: TGTGCCAGCAGCTTATGGCCCACGGGCCTAGGCTATGGCTACACCTTC.

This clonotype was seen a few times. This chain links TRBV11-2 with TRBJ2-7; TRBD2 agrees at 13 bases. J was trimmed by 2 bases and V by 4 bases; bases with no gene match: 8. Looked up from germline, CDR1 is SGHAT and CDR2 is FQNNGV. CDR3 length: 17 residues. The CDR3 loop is CASSSTRLAGGPYEQYF. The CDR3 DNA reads TGTGCCAGCAGCTCCACCCGACTAGCGGGGGGACCCTACGAGCAGTACTTC. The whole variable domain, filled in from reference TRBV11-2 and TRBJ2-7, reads EAGVAQSPRYKIIEKRQSVAFWCNPISGHATLYWYQQILGQGPKLLIQFQNNGVVDDSQLPKDRFSAERLKGVDSTLKIQPAKLEDSAVYLCASSSTRLAGGPYEQYFGPGTRLTVT.